This T cell receptor beta chain was profiled in a study of cytomegalovirus exposure and HLA in healthy donors. Turning to this clone: What it binds is not known.

Notes on the study in general: CMV serostatus was the only immune exposure information that was available. Within an earlier analysis, most TCR beta V segments proved productive either about 90% or about 30% of the time. Among TCR sequences, most were rare, though some public TCRs appeared in many donors.

The PCR employed 60 Vbeta primers together with 13 Jbeta primers. Sequenced by immunoSEQ multiplex PCR; TCRdb stores in-frame clones only, minus some. The repertoire holds 120,000 or so clones, with 8% to 11% as singletons. The sequencing input was PBMCs. The receptor's source is a woman aged 18-29 years in good health and CMV-seropositive.

DNA of the CDR3: TGCGCCAGCAGCCTGCCCGACATGGGTGACACTGAAGCTTTCTTT. Its translation: CASSLPDMGDTEAFF. The chain is built from TRBV5-1 and TRBJ1-1; D is unresolved. The CDR3 is made up of 15 amino acids. Trimming removed 4 bases from V and 3 bases from J, with 16 bases in between. Germline V lookup: CDR1 SGHRS, CDR2 YFSETQ. The complete variable domain, with remaining parts taken from reference TRBV5-1 and TRBJ1-1, reads KAGVTQTPRYLIKTRGQQVTLSCSPISGHRSVSWYQQTPGQGLQFLFEYFSETQRNKGNFPGRFSGRQFSNSRSEMNVSTLELGDSALYLCASSLPDMGDTEAFFGQGTRLTVV.